What follows are 20 T cell receptor beta chains derived from one specimen sequenced in a study of blood T cell repertoires in COVID-19. The repertoire was sequenced with immunoSEQ multiplex PCR; TCRdb's copy has only in-frame clones and lacks some. The table lists 180,000 or so clones, 75% to 80% of them singletons. Input material: peripheral blood. These receptors all come from a woman in her forties or fifties with active or convalescent COVID-19.

The J gene is TRBJ2-7, the V gene TRBV6-5; TRBD1 matches 10 bases. In germline, CDR1 is MNHEY, CDR2 SVGAGI. Germline trimming cut 2 bases from V and 3 bases from J; bases unmatched to any gene: 1. There are 14 residues in the CDR3. CDR3 amino acids: CASSYGTGVYEQYF. The CDR3 DNA reads as TGTGCCAGCAGTTACGGGACAGGGGTCTACGAGCAGTACTTC.

The V call is TRBV7-2, the J call TRBJ1-2; D may be TRBD1 (6 bases). Trimming removed 1 base from V and 8 bases from J, with 23 bases in between. CDR1 is SGHTA and CDR2 is FQGNSA in the germline V gene. The CDR3 runs to 17 residues. The CDR3 loop reads CASSLVVPGAGVHGYTF. DNA for the CDR3: TGTGCCAGCAGCTTAGTGGTCCCAGGGGCGGGTGTTCACGGCTACACCTTC.

The chain couples TRBV15 to TRBJ1-2; TRBD1 is a possible D gene (5 bases). In germline, CDR1 is LNHNV, CDR2 YYDKDF (reference sequence). CDR3 length equals 16 residues. V was trimmed by 0 bases and J by 4 bases, leaving 15 bases between them. Written as DNA, the CDR3 is TGTGCCACCAGCAGAGATGTTTCGGGGGTAGGCTATGGCTACACCTTC. Its translation is CATSRDVSGVGYGYTF.

This clone was detected a few times. The chain recombines TRBV19 with TRBJ1-2; 9 nucleotides match TRBD1. Germline CDR1 LNHDA, CDR2 SQIVND (reference sequence). This CDR3 contains 15 residues. V gave up 2 bases and J gave up 3 bases; unmatched junction bases: 4. As DNA, the CDR3 is TGTGCCAGTAGTATAATTTGGGACAGGGACTATGGCTACACCTTC. Encoded protein: CASSIIWDRDYGYTF.

The chain links TRBV12-3 or TRBV12-4 to TRBJ2-3; TRBD1 is a possible D gene (6 bases). Deletions cut 2 bases from V and 6 bases from J, with 6 bases between. This CDR3 is 12 amino acids long. Written as DNA, the CDR3 is TGTGCCAGCAGTTTAAGGGGGGATACGCAGTATTTT. It translates to CASSLRGDTQYF.

This chain links TRBV9 with TRBJ2-4, with TRBD2 as a possible D gene (7 bases). Trimming stripped 0 bases from V and 8 bases from J, with 15 bases between. CDR1 SGDLS and CDR2 YYNGEE come from the germline V gene. CDR3 length equals 15 residues. The chain's CDR3 is CASSVVGGAGDIQYF. The CDR3 nucleotides read TGTGCCAGCAGCGTAGTGGGGGGCGCGGGGGACATTCAGTACTTC.

The chain employs TRBV27 and TRBJ1-6; D might be TRBD1 (6 bases). V lost 3 bases, J lost 6 bases, and 15 bases lay in between. There are 16 residues in the CDR3. CDR1 MNHEY and CDR2 SMNVEV come from the germline V gene (reference sequence). CDR3 amino acids: CASSFRWDTVNSPLHF. The CDR3 DNA follows: TGTGCCAGCAGTTTCCGATGGGACACAGTTAATTCACCCCTCCACTTT.

The sample holds many counts of this clone. DNA of the CDR3: TGTGCCAGCAGCTCTCGGTCCACCTACAATGAGCAGTTCTTC. Amino acids: CASSSRSTYNEQFF. V and J are TRBV6-5 and TRBJ2-1; no firm D call. Germline V gene sequence: CDR1 MNHEY, CDR2 SVGAGI. The CDR3 is 14 residues long. V lost 6 bases and J lost 2, with 11 bases in between.

This clone has only one observation. The V and J genes are TRBV19 and TRBJ1-2; the D gene is possibly TRBD1 (5 bases). The CDR3 covers 15 residues. V lost 3 bases, J lost 6 bases, and 17 bases lay in between. The V gene's germline CDR1 is LNHDA and CDR2 SQIVND (reference sequence). The CDR3 sequence: CASSMGTSLIHGYTF. CDR3 DNA: TGTGCCAGTAGTATGGGGACTTCTTTAATCCATGGCTACACCTTC.

This chain uses TRBV7-2 with TRBJ2-7; 7 positions match TRBD2. Trimming removed 4 bases from V and 7 bases from J; junction bases left unmatched: 13. CDR3 size: 15 residues. CDR1 and CDR2 from the germline V gene are SGHTA and FQGNSA. Here the CDR3 DNA reads TGTGCCAGCAGCTCTAGGGAGGGATCGGCTTGGGAGCAGTACTTC. This gives the protein CASSSREGSAWEQYF.

The V gene is TRBV28, the J gene TRBJ1-5, with 7 bases identical to TRBD1. The germline V gene has CDR1 MDHEN and CDR2 SYDVKM. The junction had 6 bases not matched to a gene; V was cut back by 6 bases and J by 4 bases. The CDR3 totals 14 residues. CDR3 nucleotides: TGTGCCAGCAGGCAGGGGGGAGAAAATCAGCCCCAGCATTTT. The encoded protein is CASRQGGENQPQHF.

The V and J genes are TRBV30 and TRBJ2-1; D may be TRBD2 (6 bases). This CDR3 has 11 residues. The germline V and J ends were trimmed by 1 base and 9 bases, with 7 bases remaining between them. Per germline, CDR1 GTSNPN and CDR2 SVGIG (reference sequence). CDR3 bases: TGTGCCTGGAGTGCCGGGGGTGAGCAGTTCTTC. Its translation: CAWSAGGEQFF.

This clone was seen a handful of times. The chain is built from TRBV15 and TRBJ1-2; no reliable D call. Trimming removed 4 bases at V and 8 bases at J, with 20 bases between. Germline CDR1 and CDR2: LNHNV and YYDKDF (reference sequence). This CDR3 spans 15 amino acids. DNA for the CDR3: TGTGCCACCAGCATAAAGTCCGGGAGTCTGGGCGGCTACACCTTC. Translating it yields CATSIKSGSLGGYTF.

In its sample, this clone ranks as medium-sized. The chain joins TRBV27 to TRBJ1-4, with 7 nucleotides matching TRBD1. V lost 5 bases to trimming and J lost 4 bases; unmatched junction nucleotides: 7. Germline values: CDR1 MNHEY, CDR2 SMNVEV (reference sequence). This CDR3 contains 15 residues. This chain's CDR3 is CASSVTRGYNEKLFF. The CDR3 DNA sequence: TGTGCCAGCAGTGTCACCAGGGGGTATAATGAAAAACTGTTTTTT.

The V gene is TRBV21-1, the J gene TRBJ1-3; the table's D call, TRBD1, was not checked against the DNA. TRBV21-1 is assigned pseudogene status. The CDR3 totals 15 residues. CDR3 amino acids: CASEGARDSGNTIYF. The CDR3 DNA is TGTGCCAGCGAGGGGGCGCGGGACTCTGGAAACACCATATATTTT.

The chain is built from TRBV18 and TRBJ1-1; maybe TRBD1 (6 bases). V lost 0 bases to trimming and J lost 4 bases, with 15 bases between them. Germline CDR1 and CDR2: KGHSH and LQKENI. The CDR3 extends over 16 amino acids. The CDR3 sequence: CASSPPKAGVGTEAFF. For the CDR3, the DNA is TGTGCCAGCTCACCACCGAAGGCAGGGGTTGGCACTGAAGCTTTCTTT.

The chain uses TRBV27 and TRBJ2-1, with 7 bases lining up with TRBD2. The CDR3 covers 16 residues. Per germline, CDR1 MNHEY and CDR2 SMNVEV (reference sequence). Trimming took 6 bases from V and 3 from J; bases not matched to a gene: 11. The DNA of the CDR3 is TGTGCCAGCAGCTCAAATTGGCGGGAGCGCTACAATGAGCAGTTCTTC. Amino acids: CASSSNWRERYNEQFF.

The chain employs TRBV9 and TRBJ1-3; D remains ambiguous. The CDR3 totals 15 residues. Germline V CDR1 and CDR2: SGDLS, YYNGEE. The V gene lost 0 bases and the J gene lost 4 bases, with 11 bases spanning the gap. The CDR3 bases are TGTGCCAGCAGCGTAGCTGTGAGCCGGGGAAACACCATATATTTT. Translation gives CASSVAVSRGNTIYF.

This clone came up a few times. The V and J genes are TRBV5-1 and TRBJ1-2; 8 bases agree with TRBD1. Germline trimming cut 4 bases from V and 5 bases from J; bases unmatched to any gene: 16. Per the germline V gene, CDR1 is SGHRS and CDR2 is YFSETQ. The CDR3 spans 17 residues. The CDR3 region is CASSPRDRTTLGYGYTF. The CDR3 DNA reads TGCGCCAGCAGCCCCCGGGACAGGACCACCCTCGGGTATGGCTACACCTTC.

The chain employs TRBV3-1 (or the pseudogene TRBV3-2) and TRBJ2-5, with D possibly being TRBD1 (5 bases). Between the trimmed V and J ends, which lost 0 bases and 2 bases, there was a span of 10 bases. The germline V gene has CDR1 LGHDT and CDR2 YNNKEL (reference sequence). CDR3 length: 15 amino acids. Here the CDR3 reads CASSQERQKQETQYF. The CDR3, as DNA: TGTGCCAGCAGCCAAGAAAGACAGAAACAAGAGACCCAGTACTTC.